The 24 T cell receptor beta chains below come from one sample, sequenced in a study of shared clonotypes between healthy human individuals. Profiling relied on immunoSEQ multiplex PCR, and the TCRdb table lists in-frame clones only, not all of them. The repertoire includes over 2 million clones, roughly 96% of them detected once, and more than 0.1% sits in the top ten. Sequenced sample: naive CD4+ T cells sorted from blood. Documented subset: CD45RA+ positively selected. The receptors were sampled from a man younger than 35 in good health.

V is TRBV18 and J is TRBJ1-2, with a possible D match to TRBD1 (5 bases). Per germline, CDR1 KGHSH and CDR2 LQKENI. This CDR3 spans 15 amino acids. The ends were cut back, 4 bases at V and 2 bases at J, with 14 bases in the middle. CDR3 bases: TGTGCCAGCTCACTCCTAGAGGGACGGAACTATGGCTACACCTTC. Its translation: CASSLLEGRNYGYTF.

V usage is TRBV2 and J usage is TRBJ1-4; TRBD1 matches 10 bases. The CDR3 contains 15 residues. The V gene end was trimmed by 4 bases and the J gene end by 8 bases; junction bases not matched to a gene: 7. Germline V gives CDR1 SNHLY, CDR2 FYNNEI. As DNA, the CDR3 is TGTGCCAGCAGTGTGGGGGGACAGGGGAAGGAAAAACTGTTTTTT. It is translated as CASSVGGQGKEKLFF.

V and J are TRBV18 and TRBJ1-3; possibly TRBD1 for D (6 bases). CDR1 and CDR2 from the germline V gene are KGHSH and LQKENI. V lost 8 bases and J lost 0, with 8 bases in between. The CDR3 is 13 amino acids. The CDR3 DNA sequence: TGTGCCAGCACAGGGAGCTCTGGAAACACCATATATTTT. This encodes CASTGSSGNTIYF.

For the CDR3, the DNA is TGCGCCAGCAGCCTGGAGCGGGGGAGCACCGGGGAGCTGTTTTTT. Residues: CASSLERGSTGELFF. This chain joins TRBV5-1 and TRBJ2-2; TRBD2 matches at 8 bases. V trimming: 4 bases; J trimming: 4 bases; junction bases outside the gene matches: 6. Germline V CDR1 and CDR2: SGHRS, YFSETQ. CDR3 length: 15 residues.

The chain recombines TRBV5-1 with TRBJ1-2; D perhaps matches TRBD1 (6 bases). The CDR3 sequence is 14 residues long. The V gene lost 3 bases and the J gene lost 6 bases, with 15 bases spanning the gap. Germline V lookup: CDR1 SGHRS, CDR2 YFSETQ. Here the CDR3 reads CASSYSGESDGYTF. CDR3 nucleotide sequence: TGCGCCAGCAGCTATTCAGGGGAATCGGATGGCTACACCTTC.

The gene calls are TRBV12-5 and TRBJ2-7; the D call may be TRBD1 or TRBD2 (5 bases each). Trimming took off 2 bases at V and 2 bases at J, with 16 bases between the two ends. The CDR3 runs to 16 residues. The V gene's germline CDR1 is LGHNT and CDR2 FRNRAP. The chain's CDR3 is CASGLISTGPPYEQYF. CDR3 DNA: TGTGCTAGTGGTTTGATTTCAACGGGGCCCCCCTACGAGCAGTACTTC.

The rearrangement uses TRBV5-1 and TRBJ2-3; TRBD1 agrees at 12 bases. The V and J ends lost 7 bases and 4 bases, in that order; junction bases with no gene match: 4. Germline V gene lookup returns CDR1 SGHRS and CDR2 YFSETQ. This CDR3 region has 14 residues. The CDR3, as DNA: TGCGCCAGCGCCGGGACAGGGGGCTCAGATACGCAGTATTTT. This codes for CASAGTGGSDTQYF. The whole variable domain, remainder taken from reference TRBV5-1 and TRBJ2-3, is KAGVTQTPRYLIKTRGQQVTLSCSPISGHRSVSWYQQTPGQGLQFLFEYFSETQRNKGNFPGRFSGRQFSNSRSEMNVSTLELGDSALYLCASAGTGGSDTQYFGPGTRLTVL.

This clone was counted once. CDR3 coding DNA: TGTGCCAGCAGCGTCCGGGACAGGGGAGACGAGCAGTACTTC. Translated: CASSVRDRGDEQYF. The chain combines TRBV7-9 with TRBJ2-7; 10 bases fit TRBD1. CDR3 length: 14 amino acids. V shed 5 bases, J shed 5 bases, and the junction held 6 bases outside the gene matches. Germline V CDR1 and CDR2: SEHNR, FQNEAQ (reference sequence). Full variable domain (missing parts from reference TRBV7-9 and TRBJ2-7): DTGVSQNPRHKITKRGQNVTFRCDPISEHNRLYWYRQTLGQGPEFLTYFQNEAQLEKSRLLSDRFSAERPKGSFSTLEIQRTEQGDSAMYLCASSVRDRGDEQYFGPGTRLTVT.

The CDR3 loop is CATSRDSGSPDTQYF. CDR3 nucleotides: TGTGCCACCAGCAGAGATAGCGGGAGCCCAGATACGCAGTATTTT. The rearrangement links TRBV15 to TRBJ2-3; 9 bases are shared with TRBD2. The CDR3 has 15 amino acids. Germline V gene data show CDR1 as LNHNV and CDR2 as YYDKDF (reference sequence). The trim removed 0 bases at V and 4 bases at J, leaving 2 bases unmatched.

This chain links TRBV9 with TRBJ2-5, with D perhaps being TRBD1 or TRBD2 (5 bases each). Trimming stripped 4 bases from V and 0 bases from J, with 13 bases between. Germline CDR1 and CDR2: SGDLS and YYNGEE. The CDR3 runs to 15 residues. In DNA, the CDR3 is TGTGCCAGCAGCCCCCTGGGACGGGACCAAGAGACCCAGTACTTC. Translating gives CASSPLGRDQETQYF. The complete variable domain, with remaining parts taken from reference TRBV9 and TRBJ2-5, reads DSGVTQTPKHLITATGQRVTLRCSPRSGDLSVYWYQQSLDQGLQFLIQYYNGEERAKGNILERFSAQQFPDLHSELNLSSLELGDSALYFCASSPLGRDQETQYFGPGTRLLVL.

This rearrangement joins TRBV9 to TRBJ2-5; no reliable D call. V lost 0 bases to trimming and J lost 5 bases, with 11 bases between them. This CDR3 region has 14 residues. Germline V gives CDR1 SGDLS, CDR2 YYNGEE. The CDR3 region has the DNA TGTGCCAGCAGCGTAGGGGCAACGTTGGAGACCCAGTACTTC. It yields the protein CASSVGATLETQYF.

V usage is TRBV6-6 and J usage is TRBJ1-1; 7 nucleotides line up with TRBD1. V lost 4 bases and J lost 6; bases outside the gene matches: 8. The CDR3 contains 14 residues. CDR1 MNHNY and CDR2 SVGAGI come from the germline V gene (reference sequence). CDR3 coding DNA: TGTGCCAGCAGTTTCAACCCTGGGACAGCTGAAGCTTTCTTT. It yields the protein CASSFNPGTAEAFF.

The V call is TRBV7-8, the J call TRBJ1-4; D uncertain. In germline, CDR1 is SGHVS, CDR2 FQNEAQ. The length of the CDR3 is 14 residues. Between the trimmed V and J ends, which lost 3 bases and 4 bases, there was a span of 9 bases. CDR3 amino acids: CASSFPSLNEKLFF. CDR3 sequence (DNA): TGTGCCAGCAGCTTTCCTAGTCTTAATGAAAAACTGTTTTTT. The variable domain in full, completed from reference TRBV7-8 and TRBJ1-4, reads GAGVSQSPRYKVAKRGQDVALRCDPISGHVSLFWYQQALGQGPEFLTYFQNEAQLDKSGLPSDRFFAERPEGSVSTLKIQRTQQEDSAVYLCASSFPSLNEKLFFGSGTQLSVL.

The chain combines TRBV18 with TRBJ2-2; possible D gene TRBD1, 5 bases. Germline V CDR1 and CDR2: KGHSH, LQKENI. The CDR3 has 15 amino acids. Trimming took off 2 bases at V and 0 bases at J, with 7 bases between the two ends. The CDR3 sequence: CASSPRGSNTGELFF. CDR3 DNA sequence: TGTGCCAGCTCACCAAGGGGTTCGAACACCGGGGAGCTGTTTTTT.

This chain joins TRBV25-1 and TRBJ1-4; D gene unclear. V was clipped by 5 bases and J by 3 bases, with 13 bases between them. This CDR3 has 15 residues. Germline assignment: CDR1 MGHDK and CDR2 SYGVNS. In DNA, the CDR3 is TGTGCCAGCAGTCCCTGGGGATTGCCTAATGAAAAACTGTTTTTT. Protein product: CASSPWGLPNEKLFF.

The chain links TRBV19 to TRBJ1-2; 9 bases agree with TRBD1. Germline CDR1 and CDR2: LNHDA and SQIVND (reference sequence). With V trimmed by 5 bases and J by 6 bases, 10 bases remained unmatched. The CDR3 sequence is 15 residues long. The DNA for the CDR3 is TGTGCCAGTAGTCAGTTGGGACAGGGACTTGATGGCTACACCTTC. Translating it yields CASSQLGQGLDGYTF.

V is TRBV11-2 and J is TRBJ2-3, with D perhaps TRBD2 (6 bases). V was pared by 1 base and J by 5 bases, with 16 bases between. The CDR3 has 16 residues. Germline V gene data show CDR1 as SGHAT and CDR2 as FQNNGV. Written as DNA, the CDR3 is TGTGCCAGCAGCTTAGGTAGCGGACTCTTCGGAGATACGCAGTATTTT. Amino acids: CASSLGSGLFGDTQYF.

CDR3 loop: CASSESGQRGYGYTF. As DNA, the CDR3 is TGTGCCAGCAGTGAATCGGGACAACGGGGCTATGGCTACACCTTC. The chain uses TRBV25-1 and TRBJ1-2; D might be TRBD1 (6 bases). Germline V gives CDR1 MGHDK, CDR2 SYGVNS. The CDR3 has 15 residues. V dropped 1 base and J dropped 4 bases, with 13 bases sitting between them.

The V call is TRBV7-9, the J call TRBJ2-7; no clear D gene. This CDR3 comprises 11 residues. The V gene's germline CDR1 is SEHNR and CDR2 FQNEAQ (reference sequence). The V end was cut by 6 bases, the J end by 3 bases, with 6 bases between. The CDR3 region is CASRLNYEQYF. The CDR3 DNA is TGTGCCAGCAGGTTAAACTACGAGCAGTACTTC.

The chain is built from TRBV5-1 and TRBJ2-1; tentative D call: TRBD2 (6 bases). The CDR3 sequence is 16 residues long. The germline V and J ends were trimmed by 0 bases and 3 bases, with 13 bases remaining between them. Germline V gene sequence: CDR1 SGHRS, CDR2 YFSETQ. CDR3: CASSLGVRGVYNEQFF. The CDR3 bases are TGCGCCAGCAGCTTGGGAGTGCGGGGAGTCTACAATGAGCAGTTCTTC.

As to this clone: This same CDR3 is encoded by further DNA sequences in the sample. The V and J genes are TRBV5-1 and TRBJ1-1; D is undetermined. The germline V gene encodes CDR1 SGHRS and CDR2 YFSETQ. The CDR3 contains 13 residues. Between the trimmed V and J ends, which lost 1 base and 1 base, there was a span of 5 bases. The CDR3 here is CASSLTENTEAFF. In DNA, the CDR3 is TGCGCCAGCAGCTTGACCGAGAACACTGAAGCTTTCTTT.

The V call is TRBV27, the J call TRBJ2-7; the D gene is possibly TRBD2 (6 bases). V lost 2 bases and J lost 0, with 11 bases in between. Per the germline V gene, CDR1 is MNHEY and CDR2 is SMNVEV (reference sequence). The CDR3 runs 15 residues. The CDR3 reads CASSLLGGLSYEQYF. The CDR3 DNA reads TGTGCCAGCAGTTTACTGGGGGGACTCTCCTACGAGCAGTACTTC.

This clone was counted once. V is TRBV30 and J is TRBJ2-3; tentative D call: TRBD1 (6 bases). CDR3 size: 14 residues. CDR1 and CDR2 (germline): GTSNPN, SVGIG (reference sequence). Trimming took off 2 bases at V and 3 bases at J, with 12 bases between the two ends. Written as DNA, the CDR3 is TGTGCCTGGAGTCCATCCAGGGGAACAGATACGCAGTATTTT. Encoded protein: CAWSPSRGTDTQYF.

The rearrangement uses TRBV15 and TRBJ2-5, with TRBD1 matching over 7 bases. J lost 2 bases, V lost 4 bases, and 10 bases had no gene match. The CDR3 length is 16 residues. Germline lookup yields CDR1 LNHNV and CDR2 YYDKDF (reference sequence). Written as DNA, the CDR3 is TGTGCCACCAGCACGGAAAACTCAGGGGGACAAGAGACCCAGTACTTC. Translation gives CATSTENSGGQETQYF.